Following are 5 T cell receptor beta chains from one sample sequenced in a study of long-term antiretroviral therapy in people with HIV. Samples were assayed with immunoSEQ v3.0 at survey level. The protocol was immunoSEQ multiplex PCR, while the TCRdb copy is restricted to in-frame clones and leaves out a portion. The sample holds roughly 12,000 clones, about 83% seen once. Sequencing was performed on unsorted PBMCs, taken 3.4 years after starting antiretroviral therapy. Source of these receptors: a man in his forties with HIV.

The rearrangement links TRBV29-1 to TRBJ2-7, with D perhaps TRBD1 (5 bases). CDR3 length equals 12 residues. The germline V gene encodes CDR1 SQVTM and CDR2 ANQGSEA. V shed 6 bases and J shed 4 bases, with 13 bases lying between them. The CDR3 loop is CSVLTEPYEQYF. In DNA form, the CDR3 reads TGCAGCGTCCTGACAGAGCCTTACGAGCAGTACTTC.

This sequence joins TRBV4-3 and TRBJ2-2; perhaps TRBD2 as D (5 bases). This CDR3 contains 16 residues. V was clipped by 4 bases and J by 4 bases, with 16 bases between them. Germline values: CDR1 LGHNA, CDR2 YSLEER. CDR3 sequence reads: CASSPRPGTATGELFF. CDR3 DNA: TGCGCCAGCAGCCCCAGGCCGGGAACGGCCACCGGGGAGCTGTTTTTT.

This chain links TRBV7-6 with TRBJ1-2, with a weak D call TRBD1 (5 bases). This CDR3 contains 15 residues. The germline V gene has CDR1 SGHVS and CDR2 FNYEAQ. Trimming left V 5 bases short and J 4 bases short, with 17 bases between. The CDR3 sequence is CASSPGVERGYGYTF. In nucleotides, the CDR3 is TGTGCCAGCAGCCCTGGCGTGGAGAGGGGCTATGGCTACACCTTC.

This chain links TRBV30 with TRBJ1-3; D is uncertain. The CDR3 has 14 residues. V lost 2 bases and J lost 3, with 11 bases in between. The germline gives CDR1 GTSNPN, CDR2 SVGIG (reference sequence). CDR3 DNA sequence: TGTGCCTGGAGTCCCGAACTTTTTGGAAACACCATATATTTT. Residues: CAWSPELFGNTIYF.

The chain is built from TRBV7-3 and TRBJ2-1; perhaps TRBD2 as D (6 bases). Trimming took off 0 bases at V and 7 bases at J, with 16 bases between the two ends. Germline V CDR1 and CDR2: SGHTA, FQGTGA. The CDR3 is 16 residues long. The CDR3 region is CASSLTPWSGGNEQFF. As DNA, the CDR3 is TGTGCCAGCAGCTTAACCCCTTGGAGCGGAGGGAATGAGCAGTTCTTC. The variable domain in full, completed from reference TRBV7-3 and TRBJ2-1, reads GAGVSQTPSNKVTEKGKYVELRCDPISGHTALYWYRQSLGQGPEFLIYFQGTGAADDSGLPNDRFFAVRPEGSVSTLKIQRTERGDSAVYLCASSLTPWSGGNEQFFGPGTRLTVL.